This TCR beta chain was profiled in a study of CD8 T cells in Susac syndrome. TCR beta sequencing was performed on blood CD8+ and CD4+ T cells. All included Susac syndrome patients satisfied recently defined diagnostic criteria for definite or probable disease. TEMRA cells were FACS-enriched, unlike CD8+ and CD4+ T cells, which were negatively isolated. The CDR3 is 16 residues long. The germline CDR1 and CDR2 sequences are LNHDA and SQIVND (reference sequence). V was clipped by 4 bases and J by 0 bases; unmatched bases: 6. The RNA input was roughly 0.45 to 1 ug, and it was reverse transcribed with random hexamers. The CDR3 of TCR beta was amplified by immunoSEQ multiplex PCR across 54 Vbeta and 13 Jbeta. Each CDR3 protein is one row after TCRdb ran MiXCR on the immunoSEQ multiplex PCR reads. There are under 200,000 distinct CDR3 sequences in the sample; approximately 94% occur only once, and over 0.095% lies in the top ten.

Sequenced input: CD4+ T cells from PBMCs. This chain uses TRBV19 with TRBJ1-5; TRBD1 matches at 7 bases. The TCR comes from a human donor with Susac syndrome. CDR3 sequence reads: CASSTLQGYSNQPQHF. The CDR3, as DNA: TGTGCCAGTAGTACCTTACAGGGGTATAGCAATCAGCCCCAGCATTTT.